These T cell receptor beta chains were read from a single sample in a study of molecular identifiers for immune sequencing clone quantification. TCRdb called the PCR reads again in MiXCR, with one record for every CDR3 protein. The table includes a few hundred thousand distinct CDR3 sequences, roughly 26% detected once. The sample comprised naive CD8+ T cells from blood, with Jurkat cell RNA spiked in. The receptors originated from a human donor in good health. Some libraries in this study had Jurkat cell RNA spiked in. CDR3s include the opening cysteine and the closing phenylalanine or tryptophan. D genes are given only for firm matches. The size entry is marked missing in some rows and otherwise reads once, few, many or a size class.

d_gene: NA; j_gene: TRBJ2-3; v_gene: TRBV7-9; abundance: NA; CDR3aa: CASSWGSGPGDSTDTQYF; CDR3nt: TGTGCCAGCAGCTGGGGGTCCGGGCCTGGAGATAGCACAGATACGCAGTATTTT
d_gene: NA; j_gene: TRBJ2-3; v_gene: TRBV21-1; abundance: many; CDR3aa: CASSKGPGTGYEDTQYF; CDR3nt: TGTGCCAGCAGCAAAGGCCCCGGGACAGGGTATGAAGATACGCAGTATTTT
d_gene: NA; j_gene: TRBJ2-3; v_gene: TRBV7-9; abundance: few; CDR3aa: CASSPLGARDTQYF; CDR3nt: TGTGCCAGCAGCCCCTTGGGGGCGAGAGATACGCAGTATTTT
d_gene: TRBD1; j_gene: TRBJ2-3; v_gene: TRBV28; abundance: many; CDR3aa: CASSTGQGGDTQYF; CDR3nt: TGTGCCAGCAGCACGGGACAGGGTGGAGATACGCAGTATTTT
d_gene: NA; j_gene: TRBJ1-1; v_gene: TRBV6-2/TRBV6-3; abundance: many; CDR3aa: CASSYHSMNTEAFF; CDR3nt: TGTGCCAGCAGTTATCACTCCATGAACACTGAAGCTTTCTTT
d_gene: NA; j_gene: TRBJ1-5; v_gene: TRBV7-9; abundance: many; CDR3aa: CASRAPGLNQPQHF; CDR3nt: TGTGCCAGCAGAGCTCCGGGTCTTAATCAGCCCCAGCATTTT
d_gene: TRBD1; j_gene: TRBJ2-5; v_gene: TRBV7-9; abundance: many; CDR3aa: CASRETGTGVQTQYF; CDR3nt: TGTGCCAGCAGGGAAACCGGGACAGGGGTGCAGACCCAGTACTTC
d_gene: TRBD1; j_gene: TRBJ2-7; v_gene: TRBV6-5; abundance: few; CDR3aa: CASSSLLTGGIHEQYF; CDR3nt: TGTGCCAGCAGTTCCCTCCTGACAGGGGGCATCCACGAGCAGTACTTC
d_gene: TRBD2; j_gene: TRBJ2-3; v_gene: TRBV27; abundance: many; CDR3aa: CASSGLAFTDTQYF; CDR3nt: TGTGCCAGCAGCGGACTAGCGTTCACAGATACGCAGTATTTT
d_gene: TRBD1; j_gene: TRBJ1-1; v_gene: TRBV12-3/TRBV12-4; abundance: few; CDR3aa: CASKPGQGLINTEAFF; CDR3nt: TGTGCCAGCAAACCGGGACAGGGATTGATCAACACTGAAGCTTTCTTT
d_gene: NA; j_gene: TRBJ2-7; v_gene: TRBV20-1; abundance: few; CDR3aa: CSAAPPVPYEQYF; CDR3nt: TGCAGTGCTGCACCGCCAGTACCTTACGAGCAGTACTTC
d_gene: TRBD2; j_gene: TRBJ2-5; v_gene: TRBV14; abundance: many; CDR3aa: CASSQGLAGYQETQYF; CDR3nt: TGTGCCAGCAGCCAAGGACTAGCGGGTTACCAAGAGACCCAGTACTTC
d_gene: TRBD2; j_gene: TRBJ2-7; v_gene: TRBV29-1; abundance: few; CDR3aa: CSVGTSGTYEQYF; CDR3nt: TGCAGCGTTGGGACTAGCGGCACCTACGAGCAGTACTTC
d_gene: NA; j_gene: TRBJ2-1; v_gene: TRBV5-4; abundance: NA; CDR3aa: CASSPWGSSYNEQFF; CDR3nt: TGTGCCAGCAGCCCCTGGGGGAGCTCCTACAATGAGCAGTTCTTC
d_gene: TRBD1; j_gene: TRBJ2-7; v_gene: TRBV4-3; abundance: NA; CDR3aa: CASSQHPGQGTYEQYF; CDR3nt: TGCGCCAGCAGCCAGCACCCGGGACAGGGGACCTACGAGCAGTACTTC
d_gene: TRBD2; j_gene: TRBJ2-1; v_gene: TRBV14; abundance: many; CDR3aa: CASSQGLAGPPGEQFF; CDR3nt: TGTGCCAGCAGCCAGGGCCTAGCGGGTCCACCTGGTGAGCAGTTCTTC
d_gene: TRBD1; j_gene: TRBJ1-4; v_gene: TRBV19; abundance: few; CDR3aa: CAGSSGQGRYNENLFF; CDR3nt: TGTGCCGGTAGTAGCGGACAGGGACGCTATAATGAAAACCTGTTTTTT
d_gene: TRBD2; j_gene: TRBJ2-1; v_gene: TRBV20-1; abundance: NA; CDR3aa: CSAEAGTSLYNEQFF; CDR3nt: TGCAGTGCGGAAGCCGGGACTAGCCTGTACAATGAGCAGTTCTTC
d_gene: NA; j_gene: TRBJ1-5; v_gene: TRBV9; abundance: NA; CDR3aa: CASSGEGVQPQHF; CDR3nt: TGTGCCAGCAGCGGGGAGGGAGTGCAGCCCCAGCATTTT
d_gene: NA; j_gene: TRBJ1-5; v_gene: TRBV21-1; abundance: NA; CDR3aa: CASSKELVPRGNQPQHF; CDR3nt: TGTGCCAGCAGCAAAGAACTCGTTCCCAGGGGGAATCAGCCCCAGCATTTT
d_gene: NA; j_gene: TRBJ2-3; v_gene: TRBV7-9; abundance: many; CDR3aa: CASSFGVTTDTQYF; CDR3nt: TGTGCCAGCAGCTTTGGGGTAACGACAGATACGCAGTATTTT
d_gene: TRBD2; j_gene: TRBJ2-3; v_gene: TRBV7-9; abundance: few; CDR3aa: CASSHIRLADTQYF; CDR3nt: TGTGCCAGCAGCCACATACGACTAGCGGACACGCAGTATTTT
d_gene: NA; j_gene: TRBJ1-5; v_gene: TRBV2; abundance: NA; CDR3aa: CASSKPGNSNQPQHF; CDR3nt: TGTGCCAGCAGCAAACCAGGAAATAGCAATCAGCCCCAGCATTTT
d_gene: NA; j_gene: TRBJ2-2; v_gene: TRBV6-5; abundance: few; CDR3aa: CASSYSQAPGELFF; CDR3nt: TGTGCCAGCAGTTACTCGCAGGCCCCCGGGGAGCTGTTTTTT
d_gene: NA; j_gene: TRBJ2-7; v_gene: TRBV5-4; abundance: few; CDR3aa: CASSTNSYEQYF; CDR3nt: TGTGCCAGCAGCACCAACAGTTACGAGCAGTACTTC
d_gene: NA; j_gene: TRBJ1-2; v_gene: TRBV6-5; abundance: NA; CDR3aa: CASSLSWDGTNYGYTF; CDR3nt: TGTGCCAGCAGTTTATCCTGGGACGGAACTAACTATGGCTACACCTTC
d_gene: NA; j_gene: TRBJ1-2; v_gene: TRBV14; abundance: many; CDR3aa: CASSQDRTSQGYTF; CDR3nt: TGTGCCAGCAGCCAAGATCGAACAAGCCAAGGCTACACCTTC
d_gene: NA; j_gene: TRBJ2-3; v_gene: TRBV21-1; abundance: few; CDR3aa: CASKQRGLGTNYKPTDTQYF; CDR3nt: TGTGCCAGCAAGCAAAGGGGGCTAGGGACTAACTACAAGCCAACAGATACGCAGTATTTT
d_gene: NA; j_gene: TRBJ2-7; v_gene: TRBV18; abundance: NA; CDR3aa: CASSPFPGTYEQYF; CDR3nt: TGTGCCAGCTCACCGTTTCCAGGGACCTACGAGCAGTACTTC
d_gene: NA; j_gene: TRBJ2-3; v_gene: TRBV12-3/TRBV12-4; abundance: NA; CDR3aa: CASSLSAPDTQYF; CDR3nt: TGTGCCAGCAGTTTAAGCGCACCTGATACGCAGTATTTT
d_gene: TRBD1; j_gene: TRBJ1-2; v_gene: TRBV2; abundance: NA; CDR3aa: CASRNRGGNYGYTF; CDR3nt: TGTGCCAGCAGAAACAGGGGAGGTAACTATGGCTACACCTTC
d_gene: NA; j_gene: TRBJ2-1; v_gene: TRBV4-3; abundance: few; CDR3aa: CASSQDRSRGEQFF; CDR3nt: TGCGCCAGCAGCCAAGACAGGAGCCGTGGTGAGCAGTTCTTC
d_gene: TRBD2; j_gene: TRBJ2-7; v_gene: TRBV2; abundance: few; CDR3aa: CASSAEAGVREQYF; CDR3nt: TGTGCCAGCAGCGCCGAAGCGGGAGTCCGGGAGCAGTACTTC
d_gene: NA; j_gene: TRBJ2-3; v_gene: TRBV25-1; abundance: NA; CDR3aa: CASSPRGAGGTDTQYF; CDR3nt: TGTGCCAGCAGCCCCCGGGGGGCGGGGGGCACAGATACGCAGTATTTT
d_gene: NA; j_gene: TRBJ2-1; v_gene: TRBV2; abundance: few; CDR3aa: CASSDIQVTPGEQFF; CDR3nt: TGTGCCAGCAGTGATATTCAGGTTACCCCGGGTGAGCAGTTCTTC
d_gene: NA; j_gene: TRBJ2-1; v_gene: TRBV19; abundance: NA; CDR3aa: CASSTYISSYNEQFF; CDR3nt: TGTGCCAGTAGTACCTACATCAGCTCCTACAATGAGCAGTTCTTC
d_gene: NA; j_gene: TRBJ2-3; v_gene: TRBV27; abundance: NA; CDR3aa: CASHPRGAGTDTQYF; CDR3nt: TGTGCCAGCCACCCACGGGGCGCTGGCACAGATACGCAGTATTTT
d_gene: NA; j_gene: TRBJ2-5; v_gene: TRBV5-1; abundance: few; CDR3aa: CASSDWQGQETQYF; CDR3nt: TGCGCCAGCAGCGACTGGCAGGGACAAGAGACCCAGTACTTC
d_gene: TRBD2; j_gene: TRBJ2-1; v_gene: TRBV13; abundance: few; CDR3aa: CASSRTGTSGWYTVYNEQFF; CDR3nt: TGTGCCAGCAGCCGCACCGGGACTAGCGGTTGGTATACGGTATACAATGAGCAGTTCTTC
d_gene: TRBD2; j_gene: TRBJ2-6; v_gene: TRBV4-2; abundance: NA; CDR3aa: CASSLLPGGPSGANVLTF; CDR3nt: TGTGCCAGCAGCCTCCTCCCGGGAGGGCCCTCTGGGGCCAACGTCCTGACTTTC
d_gene: TRBD1; j_gene: TRBJ1-4; v_gene: TRBV6-2/TRBV6-3; abundance: NA; CDR3aa: CASTTSGGGTGKLFF; CDR3nt: TGTGCCAGCACCACGTCGGGCGGCGGGACAGGAAAACTGTTTTTT
d_gene: NA; j_gene: TRBJ2-5; v_gene: TRBV7-9; abundance: NA; CDR3aa: CASSSTLEGTQYF; CDR3nt: TGTGCCAGCAGCTCGACCTTAGAAGGGACCCAGTACTTC
d_gene: TRBD1; j_gene: TRBJ1-1; v_gene: TRBV5-1; abundance: many; CDR3aa: CASSLPGQIEAFF; CDR3nt: TGCGCCAGCAGCCTCCCGGGACAGATTGAAGCTTTCTTT
d_gene: TRBD1; j_gene: TRBJ2-2; v_gene: TRBV6-2/TRBV6-3; abundance: few; CDR3aa: CASSFQGAAYTGELFF; CDR3nt: TGTGCCAGCAGTTTCCAGGGGGCTGCGTACACCGGGGAGCTGTTTTTT
d_gene: NA; j_gene: TRBJ1-3; v_gene: TRBV4-3; abundance: few; CDR3aa: CASSQDFRDNPGNTIYF; CDR3nt: TGCGCCAGCAGCCAAGATTTCCGGGACAATCCTGGAAACACCATATATTTT
d_gene: NA; j_gene: TRBJ1-2; v_gene: TRBV4-3; abundance: few; CDR3aa: CASSQEYVANYGYTF; CDR3nt: TGCGCCAGCAGCCAAGAATACGTCGCTAACTATGGCTACACCTTC
d_gene: NA; j_gene: TRBJ2-7; v_gene: TRBV27; abundance: NA; CDR3aa: CASSLSGLIYEQYF; CDR3nt: TGTGCCAGCAGTTTATCGGGACTGATCTACGAGCAGTACTTC
d_gene: NA; j_gene: TRBJ1-1; v_gene: TRBV9; abundance: NA; CDR3aa: CASSVAGRISMNTEAFF; CDR3nt: TGTGCCAGCAGCGTAGCCGGGCGAATTAGCATGAACACTGAAGCTTTCTTT
d_gene: NA; j_gene: TRBJ1-5; v_gene: TRBV5-1; abundance: few; CDR3aa: CASSLEPDGQPQHF; CDR3nt: TGCGCCAGCAGCTTGGAGCCCGACGGGCAGCCCCAGCATTTT
d_gene: NA; j_gene: TRBJ2-1; v_gene: TRBV20-1; abundance: NA; CDR3aa: CSAREDGNVLPRNEQFF; CDR3nt: TGCAGTGCTAGAGAGGATGGCAACGTGCTCCCAAGGAATGAGCAGTTCTTC
d_gene: NA; j_gene: TRBJ2-5; v_gene: TRBV12-3/TRBV12-4; abundance: NA; CDR3aa: CASSFFREETQYF; CDR3nt: TGTGCCAGCAGTTTTTTCAGGGAAGAGACCCAGTATTTC
d_gene: TRBD1; j_gene: TRBJ1-2; v_gene: TRBV2; abundance: NA; CDR3aa: CASSEWDREFYGYTF; CDR3nt: TGTGCCAGCAGTGAATGGGACAGGGAATTCTATGGCTACACCTTC
d_gene: NA; j_gene: TRBJ2-3; v_gene: TRBV29-1; abundance: NA; CDR3aa: CSVEEGKGQYF; CDR3nt: TGCAGCGTTGAAGAGGGTAAGGGGCAGTATTTT
d_gene: NA; j_gene: TRBJ1-4; v_gene: TRBV7-9; abundance: many; CDR3aa: CASSFPRDPSTLATNEKLFF; CDR3nt: TGTGCCAGCAGCTTCCCCCGGGACCCTTCAACTTTAGCAACTAATGAAAAACTGTTTTTT